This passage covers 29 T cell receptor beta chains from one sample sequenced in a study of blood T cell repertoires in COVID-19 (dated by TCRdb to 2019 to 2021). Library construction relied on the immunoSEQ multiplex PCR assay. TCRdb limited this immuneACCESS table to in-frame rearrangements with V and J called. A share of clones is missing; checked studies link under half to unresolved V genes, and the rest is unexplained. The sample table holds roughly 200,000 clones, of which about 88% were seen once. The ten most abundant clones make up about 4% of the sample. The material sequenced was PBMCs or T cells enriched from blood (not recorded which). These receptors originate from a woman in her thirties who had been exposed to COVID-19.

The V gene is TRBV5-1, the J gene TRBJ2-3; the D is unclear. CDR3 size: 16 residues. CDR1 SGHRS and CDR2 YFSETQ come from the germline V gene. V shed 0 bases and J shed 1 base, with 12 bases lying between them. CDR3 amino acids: CASSLGATRRTDTQYF. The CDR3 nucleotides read TGCGCCAGCAGCTTGGGGGCCACCCGGCGCACAGATACGCAGTATTTT.

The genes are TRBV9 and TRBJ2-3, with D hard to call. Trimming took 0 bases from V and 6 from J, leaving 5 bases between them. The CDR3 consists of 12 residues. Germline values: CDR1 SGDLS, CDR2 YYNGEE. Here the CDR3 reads CASSVDLDTQYF. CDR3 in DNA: TGTGCCAGCAGCGTAGACTTGGATACGCAGTATTTT.

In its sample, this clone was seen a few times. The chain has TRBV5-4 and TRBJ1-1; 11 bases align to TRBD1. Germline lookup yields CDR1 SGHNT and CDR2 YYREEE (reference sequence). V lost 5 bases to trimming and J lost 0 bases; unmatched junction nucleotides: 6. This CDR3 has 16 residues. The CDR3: CASRNPGQGVNTEAFF. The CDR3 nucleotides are TGTGCCAGCAGGAACCCGGGACAGGGGGTGAACACTGAAGCTTTCTTT.

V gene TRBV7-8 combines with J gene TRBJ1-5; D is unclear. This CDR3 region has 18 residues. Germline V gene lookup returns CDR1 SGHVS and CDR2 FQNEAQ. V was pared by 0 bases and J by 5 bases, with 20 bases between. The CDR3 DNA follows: TGTGCCAGCAGCTTAGCTGGACCCTCCGTACCGGGAGATCAGCCCCAGCATTTT. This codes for CASSLAGPSVPGDQPQHF.

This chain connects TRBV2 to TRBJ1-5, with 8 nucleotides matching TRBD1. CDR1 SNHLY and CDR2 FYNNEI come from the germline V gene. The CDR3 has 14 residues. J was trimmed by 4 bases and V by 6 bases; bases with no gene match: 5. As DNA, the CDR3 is TGTGCCAGCAGCCCTAGACAGGGGAATCAGCCCCAGCATTTT. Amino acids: CASSPRQGNQPQHF.

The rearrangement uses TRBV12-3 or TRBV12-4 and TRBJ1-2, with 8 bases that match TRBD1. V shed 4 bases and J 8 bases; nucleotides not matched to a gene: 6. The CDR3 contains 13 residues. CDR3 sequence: CASSSSRDRGYTF. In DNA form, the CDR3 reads TGTGCCAGCAGTTCCTCCCGGGACAGGGGCTACACCTTC.

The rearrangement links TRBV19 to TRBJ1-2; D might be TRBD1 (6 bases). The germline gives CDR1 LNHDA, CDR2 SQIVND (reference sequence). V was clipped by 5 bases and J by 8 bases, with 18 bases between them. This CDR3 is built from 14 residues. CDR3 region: CASSPSTGTGGYTF. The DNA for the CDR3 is TGTGCCAGTAGTCCCTCTACAGGGACGGGAGGCTACACCTTC.

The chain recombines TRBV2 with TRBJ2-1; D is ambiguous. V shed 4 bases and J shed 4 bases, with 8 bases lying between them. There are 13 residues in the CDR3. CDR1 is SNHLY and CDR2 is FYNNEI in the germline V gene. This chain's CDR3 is CASSVSFYNEQFF. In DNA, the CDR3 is TGTGCCAGCAGTGTGTCATTTTACAATGAGCAGTTCTTC.

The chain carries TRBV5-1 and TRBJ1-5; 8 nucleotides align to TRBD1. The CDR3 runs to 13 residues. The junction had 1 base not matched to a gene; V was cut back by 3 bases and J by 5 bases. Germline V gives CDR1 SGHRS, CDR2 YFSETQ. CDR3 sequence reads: CASSWDRYQPQHF. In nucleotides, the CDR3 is TGCGCCAGCAGCTGGGACAGGTATCAGCCCCAGCATTTT.

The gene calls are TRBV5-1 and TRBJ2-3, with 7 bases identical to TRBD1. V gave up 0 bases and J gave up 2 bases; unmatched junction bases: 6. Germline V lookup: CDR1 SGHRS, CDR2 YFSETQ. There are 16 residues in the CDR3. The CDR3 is CASSLAGQVYTDTQYF. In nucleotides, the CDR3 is TGCGCCAGCAGCTTGGCAGGACAGGTTTACACAGATACGCAGTATTTT. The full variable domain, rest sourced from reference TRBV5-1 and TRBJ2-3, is KAGVTQTPRYLIKTRGQQVTLSCSPISGHRSVSWYQQTPGQGLQFLFEYFSETQRNKGNFPGRFSGRQFSNSRSEMNVSTLELGDSALYLCASSLAGQVYTDTQYFGPGTRLTVL.

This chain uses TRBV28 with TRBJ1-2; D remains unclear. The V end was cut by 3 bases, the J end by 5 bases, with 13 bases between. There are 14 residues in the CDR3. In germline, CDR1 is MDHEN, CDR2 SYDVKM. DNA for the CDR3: TGTGCCAGCAGTTTCGCCCCCTACCTGTATGGCTACACCTTC. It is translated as CASSFAPYLYGYTF.

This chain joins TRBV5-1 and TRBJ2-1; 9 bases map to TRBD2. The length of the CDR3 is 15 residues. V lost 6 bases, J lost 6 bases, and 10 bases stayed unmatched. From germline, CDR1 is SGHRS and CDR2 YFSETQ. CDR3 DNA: TGCGCCAGCACCCCTAGCGGGGCGGTAGGCAATGAGCAGTTCTTC. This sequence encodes CASTPSGAVGNEQFF.

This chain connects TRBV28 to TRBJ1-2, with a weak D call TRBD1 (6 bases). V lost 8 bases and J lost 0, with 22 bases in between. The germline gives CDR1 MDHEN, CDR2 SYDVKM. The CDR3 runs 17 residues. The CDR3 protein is CASGGHDSLQANYGYTF. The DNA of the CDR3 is TGTGCCAGCGGGGGACACGACAGCTTACAGGCTAACTATGGCTACACCTTC.

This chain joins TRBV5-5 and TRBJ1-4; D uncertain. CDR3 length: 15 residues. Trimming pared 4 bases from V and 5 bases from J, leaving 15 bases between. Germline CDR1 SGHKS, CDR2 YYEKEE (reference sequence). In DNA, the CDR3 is TGTGCCAGCAGCCCATTCGCGGTTTTCAATGAAAAACTGTTTTTT. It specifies CASSPFAVFNEKLFF.

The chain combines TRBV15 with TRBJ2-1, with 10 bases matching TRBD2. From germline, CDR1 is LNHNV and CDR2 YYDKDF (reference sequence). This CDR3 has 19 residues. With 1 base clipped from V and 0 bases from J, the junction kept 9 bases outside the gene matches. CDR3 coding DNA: TGTGCCACCAGCAGAGTGGTAGCGGGGGGCTCTAGCTCCTACAATGAGCAGTTCTTC. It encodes CATSRVVAGGSSSYNEQFF.

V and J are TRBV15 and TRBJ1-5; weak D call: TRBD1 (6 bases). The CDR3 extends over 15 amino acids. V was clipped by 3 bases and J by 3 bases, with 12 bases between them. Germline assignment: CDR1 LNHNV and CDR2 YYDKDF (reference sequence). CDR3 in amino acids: CATSRDDRSNQPQHF. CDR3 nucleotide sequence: TGTGCCACCAGCAGGGACGACAGGTCCAATCAGCCCCAGCATTTT. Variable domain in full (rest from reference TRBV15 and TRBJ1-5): DAMVIQNPRYQVTQFGKPVTLSCSQTLNHNVMYWYQQKSSQAPKLLFHYYDKDFNNEADTPDNFQSRRPNTSFCFLDIRSPGLGDTAMYLCATSRDDRSNQPQHFGDGTRLSIL.

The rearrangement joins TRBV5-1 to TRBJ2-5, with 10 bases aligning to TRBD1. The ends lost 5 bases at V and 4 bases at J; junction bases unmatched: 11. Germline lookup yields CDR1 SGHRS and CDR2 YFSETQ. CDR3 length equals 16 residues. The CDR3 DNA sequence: TGCGCCAGCAGGGTGGCGGGGACAGGGGATGGAGAGACCCAGTACTTC. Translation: CASRVAGTGDGETQYF.

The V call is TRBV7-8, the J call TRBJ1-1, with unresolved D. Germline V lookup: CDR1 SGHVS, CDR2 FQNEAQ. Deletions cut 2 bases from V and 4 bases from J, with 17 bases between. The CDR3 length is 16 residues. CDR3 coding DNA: TGTGCCAGCAGCTTATTTCTCCCCCAGCGGGGCACTGAAGCTTTCTTT. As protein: CASSLFLPQRGTEAFF. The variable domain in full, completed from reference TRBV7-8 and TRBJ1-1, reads GAGVSQSPRYKVAKRGQDVALRCDPISGHVSLFWYQQALGQGPEFLTYFQNEAQLDKSGLPSDRFFAERPEGSVSTLKIQRTQQEDSAVYLCASSLFLPQRGTEAFFGQGTRLTVV.

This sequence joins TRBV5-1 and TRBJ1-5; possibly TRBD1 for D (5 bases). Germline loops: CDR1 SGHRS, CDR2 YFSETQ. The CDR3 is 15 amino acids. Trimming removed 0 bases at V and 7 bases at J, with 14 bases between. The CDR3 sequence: CASSLGAGMGQPQHF. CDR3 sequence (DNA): TGCGCCAGCAGCTTGGGGGCAGGGATGGGGCAGCCCCAGCATTTT.

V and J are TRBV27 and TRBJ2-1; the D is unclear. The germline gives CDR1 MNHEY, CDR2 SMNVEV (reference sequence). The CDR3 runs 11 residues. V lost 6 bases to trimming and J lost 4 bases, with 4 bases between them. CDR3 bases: TGTGCCAGCAGCCGGTACAATGAGCAGTTCTTC. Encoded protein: CASSRYNEQFF.

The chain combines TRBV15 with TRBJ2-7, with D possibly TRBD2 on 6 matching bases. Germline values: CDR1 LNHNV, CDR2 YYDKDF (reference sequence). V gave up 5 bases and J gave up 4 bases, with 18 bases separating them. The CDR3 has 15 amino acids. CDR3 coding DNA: TGTGCCACCAGCCCCGGTGGGCGCGGGGTTTACGAGCAGTACTTC. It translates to CATSPGGRGVYEQYF.

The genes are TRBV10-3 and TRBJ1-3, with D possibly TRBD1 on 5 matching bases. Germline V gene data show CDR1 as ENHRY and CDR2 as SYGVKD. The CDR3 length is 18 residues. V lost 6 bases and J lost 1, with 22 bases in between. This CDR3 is CAISGQGPRIESGNTIYF. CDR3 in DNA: TGTGCCATCAGCGGCCAGGGCCCCCGAATAGAGTCTGGAAACACCATATATTTT.

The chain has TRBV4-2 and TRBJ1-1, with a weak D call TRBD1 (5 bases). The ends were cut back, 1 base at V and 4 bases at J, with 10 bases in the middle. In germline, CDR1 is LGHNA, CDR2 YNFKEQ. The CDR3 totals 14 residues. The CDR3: CASSQAGAGTEAFF. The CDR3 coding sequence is TGTGCCAGCAGCCAAGCTGGGGCAGGCACTGAAGCTTTCTTT.

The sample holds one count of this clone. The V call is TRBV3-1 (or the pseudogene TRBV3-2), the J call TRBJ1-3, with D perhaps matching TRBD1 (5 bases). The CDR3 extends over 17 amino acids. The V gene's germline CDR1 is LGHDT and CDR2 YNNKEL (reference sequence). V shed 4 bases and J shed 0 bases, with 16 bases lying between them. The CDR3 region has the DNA TGTGCCAGCAGCCCGTGGGGCCAGGGTTTCTCTGGAAACACCATATATTTT. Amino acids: CASSPWGQGFSGNTIYF.

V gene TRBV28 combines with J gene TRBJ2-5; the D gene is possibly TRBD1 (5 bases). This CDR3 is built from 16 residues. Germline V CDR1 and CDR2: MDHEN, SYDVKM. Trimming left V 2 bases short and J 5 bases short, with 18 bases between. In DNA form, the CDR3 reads TGTGCCAGCAGTTTACCCCAGGGTTTCATTTTGGAGACCCAGTACTTC. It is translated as CASSLPQGFILETQYF.

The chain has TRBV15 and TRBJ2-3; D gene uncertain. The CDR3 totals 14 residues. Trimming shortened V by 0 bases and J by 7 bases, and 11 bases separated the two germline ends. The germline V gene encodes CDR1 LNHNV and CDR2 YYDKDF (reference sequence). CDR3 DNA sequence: TGTGCCACCAGCAGAGACTGGAGTCCGAATACGCAGTATTTT. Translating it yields CATSRDWSPNTQYF.

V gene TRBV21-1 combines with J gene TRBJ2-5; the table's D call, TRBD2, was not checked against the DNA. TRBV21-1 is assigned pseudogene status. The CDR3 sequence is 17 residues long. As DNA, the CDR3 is TGTGCCAGCAGCAAAGGTGGTCCAGCGGGGGGGAAAGAGACCCAGTACTTC. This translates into CASSKGGPAGGKETQYF.

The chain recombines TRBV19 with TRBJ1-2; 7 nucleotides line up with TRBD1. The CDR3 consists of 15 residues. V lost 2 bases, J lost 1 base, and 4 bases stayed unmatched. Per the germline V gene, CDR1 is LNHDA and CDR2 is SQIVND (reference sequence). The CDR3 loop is CASSISAGGNYGYTF. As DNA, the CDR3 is TGTGCCAGTAGTATATCGGCAGGGGGTAACTATGGCTACACCTTC.

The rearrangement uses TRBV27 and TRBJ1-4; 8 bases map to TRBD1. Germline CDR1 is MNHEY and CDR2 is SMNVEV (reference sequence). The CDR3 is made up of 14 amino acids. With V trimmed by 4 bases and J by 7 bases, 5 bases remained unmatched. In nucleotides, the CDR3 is TGTGCCAGCAGTTCCCAGGGGGCTTTTGAAAAACTGTTTTTT. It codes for CASSSQGAFEKLFF.